The 19 T cell receptor beta chains listed next were all sequenced from one sample in a study of identifying expanded T cells in peripheral blood (dated by TCRdb to between 2018 and 2021). The library was built by means of the immunoSEQ multiplex PCR assay. This is the immuneACCESS table as TCRdb keeps it, with only in-frame sequences that have V and J called. A part of the clones is gone; compared with another copy, unresolved V genes explain less than half, and the rest is unexplained. For this sample the table gives under 150,000 clones, of which 80% to 90% were detected only once. Of the sample, more than 7% falls within the top ten clones. The sample comprised blood. These receptors were obtained from a person between 18 and 69 years old in good health.

The V call is TRBV7-9, the J call TRBJ2-1, with TRBD2 matching 9 bases. The germline V gene has CDR1 SEHNR and CDR2 FQNEAQ (reference sequence). The length of the CDR3 is 14 residues. Unmatched junction bases numbered 6, after V lost 5 bases and J lost 7 bases. In DNA form, the CDR3 reads TGTGCCAGCAGCCCCGAGCGGGGGGATAATGAGCAGTTCTTC. This gives the protein CASSPERGDNEQFF. Full variable domain (missing parts from reference TRBV7-9 and TRBJ2-1): DTGVSQNPRHKITKRGQNVTFRCDPISEHNRLYWYRQTLGQGPEFLTYFQNEAQLEKSRLLSDRFSAERPKGSFSTLEIQRTEQGDSAMYLCASSPERGDNEQFFGPGTRLTVL.

The gene calls are TRBV7-6 and TRBJ2-5, with D possibly being TRBD1 (5 bases). The CDR3 length is 13 residues. Trimming stripped 8 bases from V and 2 bases from J, with 12 bases between. Germline-derived CDR1 and CDR2 are SGHVS and FNYEAQ. This CDR3 is CASGDSIQETQYF. In nucleotides, the CDR3 is TGTGCCAGCGGAGACAGCATACAAGAGACCCAGTACTTC. The entire variable domain, with the rest obtained from reference TRBV7-6 and TRBJ2-5, is as follows: GAGVSQSPRYKVTKRGQDVALRCDPISGHVSLYWYRQALGQGPEFLTYFNYEAQQDKSGLPNDRFSAERPEGSISTLTIQRTEQRDSAMYRCASGDSIQETQYFGPGTRLLVL.

The chain recombines TRBV18 with TRBJ1-3; no clear D gene. The CDR3 sequence is 16 residues long. CDR1 and CDR2 (germline): KGHSH, LQKENI. V was shortened by 5 bases and J by 0 bases, with 14 bases between the two germline ends. The CDR3 DNA sequence: TGTGCCAGCTCATCCGACGGAACTATCTCTGGAAACACCATATATTTT. This codes for CASSSDGTISGNTIYF.

This clone was recorded a few times. The genes are TRBV7-8 and TRBJ2-5; D may correspond to TRBD1 or TRBD2 (6 bases each). Between the trimmed V and J ends, which lost 5 bases and 5 bases, there was a span of 12 bases. CDR3 length equals 13 residues. The germline gives CDR1 SGHVS, CDR2 FQNEAQ. CDR3 DNA: TGTGCCAGCAGCCCGCAGGGGAGGGAGACCCAGTACTTC. It yields the protein CASSPQGRETQYF.

The chain recombines TRBV19 with TRBJ2-5, with a tentative D call TRBD2 (6 bases). Trimming took off 2 bases at V and 3 bases at J, with 13 bases between the two ends. The CDR3 consists of 15 residues. Per the germline V gene, CDR1 is LNHDA and CDR2 is SQIVND (reference sequence). CDR3 sequence: CASSIPGVLKETQYF. CDR3 in DNA: TGTGCCAGTAGTATACCGGGGGTTTTAAAAGAGACCCAGTACTTC.

This chain joins TRBV14 and TRBJ1-2, with D hard to call. The CDR3 runs to 15 residues. Trimming pared 0 bases from V and 3 bases from J, leaving 11 bases between. Looked up from germline, CDR1 is SGHDN and CDR2 is FVKESK. CDR3 DNA sequence: TGTGCCAGCAGCCAAGACCCTTACACGGACTATGGCTACACCTTC. It yields the protein CASSQDPYTDYGYTF.

The V gene is TRBV5-6, the J gene TRBJ1-6, with D possibly TRBD1 on 5 matching bases. The length of the CDR3 is 14 residues. Trimming left V 7 bases short and J 8 bases short, with 16 bases between. CDR1 is SGHDT and CDR2 is YYEEEE in the germline V gene. The CDR3 region is CASLGRPSDSPLHF. The DNA of the CDR3 is TGTGCCAGCTTGGGACGGCCCAGTGATTCACCCCTCCACTTT.

This chain joins TRBV7-2 and TRBJ2-7, with TRBD2 matching over 9 bases. This CDR3 has 16 residues. V dropped 1 base and J dropped 0; count of bases not matched to a gene: 4. Looked up from germline, CDR1 is SGHTA and CDR2 is FQGNSA. In nucleotides, the CDR3 is TGTGCCAGCAGCTTAGTGGCGGGGGGGAACTCCTACGAGCAGTACTTC. Translated: CASSLVAGGNSYEQYF. Full variable domain (remainder filled in from reference TRBV7-2 and TRBJ2-7): GAGVSQSPSNKVTEKGKDVELRCDPISGHTALYWYRQSLGQGLEFLIYFQGNSAPDKSGLPSDRFSAERTGGSVSTLTIQRTQQEDSAVYLCASSLVAGGNSYEQYFGPGTRLTVT.

The chain couples TRBV5-1 to TRBJ1-1; D is undetermined. V gave up 0 bases and J gave up 6 bases, with 12 bases separating them. The CDR3 runs 14 residues. The germline V gene has CDR1 SGHRS and CDR2 YFSETQ. The CDR3 loop is CASSLARPEAEAFF. The CDR3 nucleotides are TGCGCCAGCAGCTTGGCTCGGCCGGAAGCTGAAGCTTTCTTT.

Written as DNA, the CDR3 is TGTGCCAGCGAGGACGTTTTCTATGGCTACACCTTC. Its translation: CASEDVFYGYTF. This sequence joins TRBV19 and TRBJ1-2; D unresolved. Trimming left V 9 bases short and J 4 bases short, with 12 bases between. The V gene's germline CDR1 is LNHDA and CDR2 SQIVND (reference sequence). The CDR3 runs 12 residues. Combining the CDR3 with reference TRBV19 and TRBJ1-2 gives the whole variable domain DGGITQSPKYLFRKEGQNVTLSCEQNLNHDAMYWYRQDPGQGLRLIYYSQIVNDFQKGDIAEGYSVSREKKESFPLTVTSAQKNPTAFYLCASEDVFYGYTFGSGTRLTVV.

The chain links TRBV21-1 to TRBJ2-7. TRBV21-1 is tagged as a pseudogene. The CDR3 has 15 amino acids. CDR3 loop: CASSTRWGISYEQYF. The CDR3 nucleotides read TGTGCCAGCAGCACTAGATGGGGGATCTCCTACGAGCAGTACTTC.

The J gene is TRBJ2-7, the V gene TRBV11-2; no clear D gene. The germline CDR1 and CDR2 sequences are SGHAT and FQNNGV. This CDR3 has 12 amino acids. V was cut by 1 base and J by 6 bases, with 7 bases left in between. CDR3 amino acids: CASSLVLSEQYF. The DNA for the CDR3 is TGTGCCAGCAGCTTAGTGCTGTCCGAGCAGTACTTC. Complete variable domain (other parts from reference TRBV11-2 and TRBJ2-7): EAGVAQSPRYKIIEKRQSVAFWCNPISGHATLYWYQQILGQGPKLLIQFQNNGVVDDSQLPKDRFSAERLKGVDSTLKIQPAKLEDSAVYLCASSLVLSEQYFGPGTRLTVT.

The gene calls are TRBV6-6 and TRBJ1-2; the D gene is possibly TRBD1 (5 bases). The V end lost 2 bases, the J end lost 8 bases, and 9 bases lay between the germline ends. The germline gives CDR1 MNHNY, CDR2 SVGAGI (reference sequence). The CDR3 runs to 12 residues. The CDR3 DNA sequence: TGTGCCAGCAGTTACGGAGGGGCCGGCTACACCTTC. Translating gives CASSYGGAGYTF.

This clone was seen a few times. J is TRBJ2-1 and V is TRBV19, with D possibly being TRBD2 (5 bases). V was cut by 6 bases and J by 7 bases, with 7 bases left in between. This CDR3 is built from 11 residues. CDR1 is LNHDA, CDR2 SQIVND, per germline (reference sequence). The CDR3 loop reads CASREGNEQFF. CDR3 nucleotides: TGTGCCAGTAGAGAGGGTAATGAGCAGTTCTTC.

On this clone: This sample includes further DNA sequences coding for the same CDR3. V is TRBV7-3 and J is TRBJ2-3, with a weak D call TRBD1 (6 bases). The V gene's germline CDR1 is SGHTA and CDR2 FQGTGA. V was shortened by 1 base and J by 1 base, with 6 bases between the two germline ends. CDR3 length equals 14 residues. This CDR3 reads CASSLNRGTDTQYF. For the CDR3, the DNA is TGTGCCAGCAGCTTAAACAGGGGCACAGATACGCAGTATTTT.

J is TRBJ1-2 and V is TRBV6-5; 9 nucleotides match TRBD1. The V segment lost 7 bases and the J segment 8 bases; nucleotides outside the gene matches: 14. Germline values: CDR1 MNHEY, CDR2 SVGAGI. The CDR3 contains 15 residues. The DNA of the CDR3 is TGTGCCAGCAAACCTCCTACCGGGACAGGGTCCGGCTACACCTTC. Translated: CASKPPTGTGSGYTF.

CDR3 sequence (DNA): TGTGCCAGCAGCCTAACAGGAGTCTCTGGGGCCAACGTCCTGACTTTC. Translated: CASSLTGVSGANVLTF. This sequence joins TRBV9 and TRBJ2-6; tentatively, D is TRBD1 (5 bases). V lost 4 bases and J 0 bases, leaving 11 bases between the germline ends. Germline V gene sequence: CDR1 SGDLS, CDR2 YYNGEE. There are 16 residues in the CDR3.

The rearrangement uses TRBV5-1 and TRBJ2-2; either TRBD1 or TRBD2 may fit D (5 bases each). The ends were cut back, 0 bases at V and 5 bases at J, with 8 bases in the middle. Germline V gene data show CDR1 as SGHRS and CDR2 as YFSETQ. The CDR3 extends over 14 amino acids. The CDR3 DNA follows: TGCGCCAGCAGCTTGGTTGGGGGAACCGGGGAGCTGTTTTTT. Translated: CASSLVGGTGELFF.

CDR3 DNA: TGCAGTGCTACCCAGGGGCACGAGCAGTACTTC. Its translation: CSATQGHEQYF. J is TRBJ2-7 and V is TRBV20-1; tentatively, D is TRBD1 (6 bases). The CDR3 consists of 11 residues. The germline V gene encodes CDR1 DFQATT and CDR2 SNEGSKA (reference sequence). V lost 4 bases and J 5 bases, leaving 9 bases between the germline ends.